The 17 T cell receptor beta chains in this list originate from one sample, sequenced in a study of blood T cell repertoires in COVID-19. Here immunoSEQ multiplex PCR was the method, and the copy in TCRdb shows in-frame clones only, minus some. The repertoire has some 250,000 clones, around 86% of them found once; the top ten carry 2.5% to 3.5%. Sequenced input: PBMCs or T cells enriched from blood (not recorded which). The receptors were sampled from a woman aged 40 to 55 with acute COVID-19.

The chain has TRBV23-1 and TRBJ2-2; 9 positions match TRBD2. TRBV23-1 is an ORF; its function is uncertain. The CDR3 contains 16 residues. Unmatched junction bases numbered 14, after V lost 8 bases and J lost 7 bases. The CDR3 reads CASRLASGRFYGELFF. In DNA, the CDR3 is TGCGCCAGCCGGTTAGCAAGCGGGAGGTTCTACGGGGAGCTGTTTTTT.

This clone was picked up one time. The J gene is TRBJ2-2, the V gene TRBV5-8; D is perhaps TRBD1 (5 bases). Germline loops: CDR1 SGHTS, CDR2 YDEGEE. The CDR3 has 13 amino acids. Trimming removed 3 bases at V and 5 bases at J, with 8 bases between. CDR3 region: CASSSTETGELFF. In nucleotides, the CDR3 is TGTGCCAGCAGCTCGACAGAAACCGGGGAGCTGTTTTTT. Full variable domain (rest looked up from reference TRBV5-8 and TRBJ2-2): EAGVTQSPTHLIKTRGQQATLRCSPISGHTSVYWYQQALGLGLQFLLWYDEGEERNRGNFPPRFSGRQFPNYSSELNVNALELEDSALYLCASSSTETGELFFGEGSRLTVL.

The CDR3 DNA reads TGTGCCAGTACGTCGACACTCCTTGGGCCCCAGCATTTT. Residues: CASTSTLLGPQHF. The rearrangement joins TRBV19 to TRBJ1-5; D remains unclear. In germline, CDR1 is LNHDA, CDR2 SQIVND (reference sequence). The CDR3 runs 13 residues. V lost 7 bases and J lost 9, with 16 bases in between.

The rearrangement uses TRBV27 and TRBJ1-2; tentatively, D is TRBD1 (5 bases). There are 13 residues in the CDR3. Germline assignment: CDR1 MNHEY and CDR2 SMNVEV (reference sequence). The germline V and J ends were trimmed by 5 bases and 4 bases, with 11 bases remaining between them. CDR3 loop: CASSLGGGYGYTF. The CDR3 coding sequence is TGTGCCAGCAGTCTCGGGGGAGGCTATGGCTACACCTTC.

The chain joins TRBV7-9 to TRBJ2-2; 9 nucleotides agree with TRBD2. The CDR3 is made up of 16 amino acids. Trimming removed 11 bases from V and 0 bases from J; junction bases left unmatched: 10. CDR1 and CDR2 from the germline V gene are SEHNR and FQNEAQ (reference sequence). CDR3 loop: CALPARLAANTGELFF. DNA for the CDR3: TGTGCCCTCCCGGCGAGACTAGCGGCGAACACCGGGGAGCTGTTTTTT.

This sequence joins TRBV21-1 and TRBJ2-3; the table names TRBD2, a call not compared with the DNA. TRBV21-1 is a pseudogene segment. The CDR3 is made up of 19 amino acids. The chain's CDR3 is CASSKGFGTSGRQTDTQYF. The CDR3 DNA reads as TGTGCCAGCAGCAAAGGGTTCGGGACTAGCGGGAGGCAAACAGATACGCAGTATTTT.

The J gene is TRBJ2-7, the V gene TRBV12-3 or TRBV12-4; 11 bases fit TRBD2. After removal of 7 bases from V and 3 bases from J, the junction contained 2 bases not matched to a gene. The length of the CDR3 is 13 residues. CDR3 in amino acids: CASTGTSGYEQYF. The CDR3 bases are TGTGCCAGCACCGGGACTAGCGGCTACGAGCAGTACTTC.

In this sample, this clone turned up a few times. The chain recombines TRBV14 with TRBJ1-5; TRBD1 agrees at 8 bases. The V gene's germline CDR1 is SGHDN and CDR2 FVKESK. This CDR3 region has 15 residues. V lost 5 bases, J lost 3 bases, and 6 bases stayed unmatched. The CDR3 coding sequence is TGTGCCAGCAGCTCAGGGACAGGCTTCAATCAGCCCCAGCATTTT. It is translated as CASSSGTGFNQPQHF. Based on the CDR3 plus reference TRBV14 and TRBJ1-5, the full variable domain is EAGVTQFPSHSVIEKGQTVTLRCDPISGHDNLYWYRRVMGKEIKFLLHFVKESKQDESGMPNNRFLAERTGGTYSTLKVQPAELEDSGVYFCASSSGTGFNQPQHFGDGTRLSIL.

The chain joins TRBV5-1 to TRBJ1-1; D is unclear. The CDR3 has 14 residues. Germline CDR1 is SGHRS and CDR2 is YFSETQ. V lost 1 base and J 1 base, leaving 8 bases between the germline ends. In DNA, the CDR3 is TGCGCCAGCAGCTTGTATAACTCGAACACTGAAGCTTTCTTT. It translates to CASSLYNSNTEAFF.

V gene TRBV5-6 combines with J gene TRBJ2-1; a possible D gene is TRBD1 (6 bases). The germline V gene has CDR1 SGHDT and CDR2 YYEEEE. This CDR3 is built from 15 residues. Trimming left V 7 bases short and J 0 bases short, with 14 bases between. The CDR3 sequence is CASYRLDSSYNEQFF. CDR3 bases: TGTGCCAGCTACCGACTGGACAGCTCCTACAATGAGCAGTTCTTC.

V usage is TRBV10-2 and J usage is TRBJ1-6; 10 bases are shared with TRBD1. V lost 6 bases and J lost 6; bases outside the gene matches: 2. From germline, CDR1 is WSHSY and CDR2 SAAADI. The CDR3 runs 14 residues. In DNA form, the CDR3 reads TGCGCCAGCAGCCGGGACAGGGGTAATTCACCCCTCCACTTT. This translates into CASSRDRGNSPLHF.

The gene calls are TRBV9 and TRBJ1-5; D remains unclear. V was trimmed by 2 bases and J by 2 bases, leaving 8 bases between them. CDR3 length: 14 residues. Germline V lookup: CDR1 SGDLS, CDR2 YYNGEE. CDR3 sequence: CASSVGNGNQPQHF. DNA for the CDR3: TGTGCCAGCAGCGTCGGGAACGGCAATCAGCCCCAGCATTTT.

This chain uses TRBV7-6 with TRBJ2-1; the D is unclear. Trimming pared 3 bases from V and 4 bases from J, leaving 4 bases between. CDR1 and CDR2 from the germline V gene are SGHVS and FNYEAQ. This CDR3 spans 12 amino acids. CDR3 amino acids: CASSLSYNEQFF. As DNA, the CDR3 is TGTGCCAGCAGCTTGTCATACAATGAGCAGTTCTTC.

This chain links TRBV2 with TRBJ2-7; D not resolved. CDR1 is SNHLY, CDR2 FYNNEI, per germline. The CDR3 runs to 13 residues. V gave up 3 bases and J gave up 2 bases, with 8 bases separating them. This CDR3 is CASSDTQTYEQYF. The CDR3 nucleotides read TGTGCCAGCAGTGATACCCAGACCTACGAGCAGTACTTC.

The genes are TRBV11-3 and TRBJ2-7; 9 nucleotides agree with TRBD1. V shed 5 bases, J shed 3 bases, and the junction held 8 bases outside the gene matches. The CDR3 covers 15 residues. Germline CDR1 and CDR2: SGHNT and YENEEA. As DNA, the CDR3 is TGTGCCAGCAGCCCAGCCGGGACAGGGTACTACGAGCAGTACTTC. The encoded protein is CASSPAGTGYYEQYF.

The rearrangement uses TRBV5-1 and TRBJ2-5; 10 nucleotides agree with TRBD2. This CDR3 spans 15 amino acids. V lost 4 bases to trimming and J lost 0 bases; unmatched junction nucleotides: 3. Germline V gene sequence: CDR1 SGHRS, CDR2 YFSETQ. The CDR3 spells CASSPGLADQETQYF. Written as DNA, the CDR3 is TGCGCCAGCAGCCCCGGACTAGCGGACCAAGAGACCCAGTACTTC.

V usage is TRBV5-4 and J usage is TRBJ2-1, with a possible D match to TRBD2 (5 bases). Germline values: CDR1 SGHNT, CDR2 YYREEE (reference sequence). The ends were cut back, 4 bases at V and 5 bases at J, with 16 bases in the middle. CDR3 length: 15 amino acids. In nucleotides, the CDR3 is TGTGCCAGCAGCCTAACTGGACTGGGGAACAATGAGCAGTTCTTC. This translates into CASSLTGLGNNEQFF.